This passage covers 18 T cell receptor beta chains from one sample sequenced in a study of molecular identifiers for immune sequencing clone quantification (dated by TCRdb to the late 2010s). The library came from PCR. The reads were generated on an Illumina HiSeq 4000. TCRdb passed the public sequencing reads through fastp at Q25 and MiXCR, retaining productive beta sequences. For every CDR3 protein sequence, its rows merge into one entry that carries the most common genes and DNA. This sample is represented by hundreds of thousands of distinct CDR3 sequences; 20% of them were singletons. Roughly 0.83% of the sample comes from the top ten. The specimen sequenced was naive CD8+ T cells from blood, with Jurkat cell RNA spiked in. Sample cell subset or site, as interpreted from the label and publication: FACS-sorted CD8+CD4-CCR7+CD45RA+ naive T cells. Every receptor here comes from a human donor in good health. Some libraries in this study had Jurkat cell RNA spiked in.

This clonotype was observed many times. J is TRBJ2-1 and V is TRBV19; no firm D call. Germline V gene sequence: CDR1 LNHDA, CDR2 SQIVND (reference sequence). V dropped 3 bases and J dropped 0 bases, with 9 bases sitting between them. This CDR3 region has 15 residues. CDR3 nucleotides: TGTGCCAGTAGTATCGGGCCGATCTCCTACAATGAGCAGTTCTTC. Its translation: CASSIGPISYNEQFF. The variable domain in full, with the rest retrieved from reference TRBV19 and TRBJ2-1, is DGGITQSPKYLFRKEGQNVTLSCEQNLNHDAMYWYRQDPGQGLRLIYYSQIVNDFQKGDIAEGYSVSREKKESFPLTVTSAQKNPTAFYLCASSIGPISYNEQFFGPGTRLTVL.

The chain couples TRBV11-2 to TRBJ2-3, with TRBD2 matching 16 bases. The CDR3 covers 18 residues. Germline values: CDR1 SGHAT, CDR2 FQNNGV. V dropped 5 bases and J dropped 2; count of bases not matched to a gene: 7. The CDR3 spells CASSEGLAGGKDTDTQYF. In nucleotides, the CDR3 is TGTGCCAGCAGCGAGGGACTAGCGGGAGGGAAAGACACAGATACGCAGTATTTT. The whole variable domain, remainder taken from reference TRBV11-2 and TRBJ2-3, is EAGVAQSPRYKIIEKRQSVAFWCNPISGHATLYWYQQILGQGPKLLIQFQNNGVVDDSQLPKDRFSAERLKGVDSTLKIQPAKLEDSAVYLCASSEGLAGGKDTDTQYFGPGTRLTVL.

This clonotype occurred many times. This sequence joins TRBV7-9 and TRBJ1-3, with TRBD1 identical over 7 bases. Trimming at V came to 5 bases and at J to 6 bases, leaving 13 bases not matched to a gene. The CDR3 spans 16 residues. Germline V lookup: CDR1 SEHNR, CDR2 FQNEAQ (reference sequence). In DNA form, the CDR3 reads TGTGCCAGCAGCCCGATCATGGGACAGCTTGTAAACACCATATATTTT. This gives the protein CASSPIMGQLVNTIYF.

This clonotype was detected only a few times. The chain uses TRBV27 and TRBJ2-7; D possibly uses TRBD1 or TRBD2 (6 bases each). Trimming took 5 bases from V and 2 from J, leaving 13 bases between them. Per the germline V gene, CDR1 is MNHEY and CDR2 is SMNVEV (reference sequence). CDR3 size: 14 residues. The CDR3 loop reads CASSGGTLPYEQYF. The CDR3, as DNA: TGTGCCAGCAGTGGCGGGACACTCCCCTACGAGCAGTACTTC.

Many counts were recorded for this clonotype. J is TRBJ1-5 and V is TRBV11-1; 8 bases are a match to TRBD1. This CDR3 has 13 amino acids. The germline gives CDR1 SGHAT, CDR2 FQDESV (reference sequence). With 4 bases clipped from V and 12 bases from J, the junction kept 8 bases outside the gene matches. CDR3: CASSSTADRVQHF. CDR3 DNA: TGTGCCAGCAGCTCGACCGCGGACAGGGTCCAGCATTTT. The entire variable domain, with the rest obtained from reference TRBV11-1 and TRBJ1-5, is as follows: EAEVAQSPRYKITEKSQAVAFWCDPISGHATLYWYRQILGQGPELLVQFQDESVVDDSQLPKDRFSAERLKGVDSTLKIQPAELGDSAMYLCASSSTADRVQHFGDGTRLSIL.

This clonotype appeared many times. V usage is TRBV7-9 and J usage is TRBJ2-7; the match to TRBD1 covers 8 bases. V lost 3 bases and J lost 3; bases outside the gene matches: 4. The CDR3 has 14 residues. The V gene's germline CDR1 is SEHNR and CDR2 FQNEAQ (reference sequence). CDR3 DNA sequence: TGTGCCAGCAGCTTGGACAGGGTGTTCTACGAGCAGTACTTC. Its translation is CASSLDRVFYEQYF.

This clonotype was observed at least ten times. The junction differs from germline at one of its ends, possibly a read error. The chain is built from TRBV11-2 and TRBJ2-1; a possible D gene is TRBD2 (6 bases). The CDR3 runs 17 residues. The V gene's germline CDR1 is SGHAT and CDR2 FQNNGV. The CDR3 DNA follows: TGTGCCAGCAGTTTAGACGGGACTCTCGGGTCCTACAATGAGCAGTTCTTC. Translating gives CASSLDGTLGSYNEQFF.

To note about this clonotype: Since a much larger clone is just one base distant, this may be a read error. The chain employs TRBV4-3 and TRBJ2-3, with a possible D match to TRBD1 (6 bases). The CDR3 contains 17 residues. The germline CDR1 and CDR2 sequences are LGHNA and YSLEER. CDR3 DNA: TGCGCCAGCAACCAAGATTTGATTGGGGGCCCCACAGATACGCAGTATTTT. Translation gives CASNQDLIGGPTDTQYF.

This clonotype appeared many times. The chain recombines TRBV28 with TRBJ2-5, with D perhaps being TRBD1 or TRBD2 (5 bases each). Trimming cost V 6 bases and J 2 bases, with 10 bases left between them. From germline, CDR1 is MDHEN and CDR2 SYDVKM. This CDR3 contains 13 residues. The CDR3 reads CASRGTHQETQYF. In DNA, the CDR3 is TGTGCCAGCAGGGGGACCCATCAAGAGACCCAGTACTTC.

The chain recombines TRBV10-2 with TRBJ2-3, with 7 bases matching TRBD2. The V segment lost 2 bases and the J segment 1 base; nucleotides outside the gene matches: 0. The germline gives CDR1 WSHSY, CDR2 SAAADI. The CDR3 runs 14 residues. CDR3 DNA sequence: TGCGCCAGCAGTGAGGCGGGGGGCACAGATACGCAGTATTTT. As protein: CASSEAGGTDTQYF.

Remarks on this clonotype: This likely comes from a read error, as the CDR3 has no conserved phenylalanine or tryptophan at its end. The chain has TRBV5-1 and TRBJ2-5; 8 bases match TRBD1. Losses at the gene ends were 4 bases for V and 2 bases for J; bases not matched to a gene: 4. Looked up from germline, CDR1 is SGHRS and CDR2 is YFSETQ. The CDR3 sequence is 14 residues long. The CDR3 reads CASSPDREQETQYL. The CDR3 nucleotides read TGCGCCAGCAGCCCGGACAGGGAGCAAGAGACCCAGTACTTA.

This clonotype has a count of ten or more. The rearrangement uses TRBV6-1 and TRBJ2-7; possibly TRBD1 for D (5 bases). CDR3 size: 15 residues. V was cut by 2 bases and J by 2 bases, with 13 bases left in between. CDR1 and CDR2 (germline): MNHNS, SASEGT. CDR3 sequence reads: CASSETQGRTYEQYF. In DNA form, the CDR3 reads TGTGCCAGCAGTGAAACCCAGGGAAGGACCTACGAGCAGTACTTC.

This clonotype turned up a few times. The conserved closing phenylalanine or tryptophan is absent in this CDR3, likely reflecting a read error. This chain joins TRBV7-9 and TRBJ1-5, with no clear D. The CDR3 is 13 amino acids. V gave up 1 base and J gave up 0 bases, with 1 base separating them. Germline CDR1 reads SEHNR; CDR2 reads FQNEAQ (reference sequence). The CDR3 nucleotides read TGTGCCAGCAGCTTAGATAGCAATCAGCCCCAGCATTCT. It codes for CASSLDSNQPQHS.

This clonotype was seen a few times. The chain recombines TRBV2 with TRBJ2-3; the D is unclear. This CDR3 comprises 16 residues. Germline loops: CDR1 SNHLY, CDR2 FYNNEI. V lost 5 bases to trimming and J lost 2 bases, with 17 bases between them. The CDR3 DNA sequence: TGTGCCAGCAGTTGGGATACAGAACAAATCACAGATACGCAGTATTTT. This encodes CASSWDTEQITDTQYF. The full variable domain, in which reference TRBV2 and TRBJ2-3 provide the parts outside the CDR3, is EPEVTQTPSHQVTQMGQEVILRCVPISNHLYFYWYRQILGQKVEFLVSFYNNEISEKSEIFDDQFSVERPDGSNFTLKIRSTKLEDSAMYFCASSWDTEQITDTQYFGPGTRLTVL.

The table lists this clonotype with a few counts. The chain recombines TRBV6-2 or TRBV6-3 with TRBJ2-7, with D perhaps TRBD1 (5 bases). The CDR3 is made up of 14 amino acids. V was cut by 2 bases and J by 3 bases, with 11 bases left in between. From germline, CDR1 is MNHEY and CDR2 SVGEGT. Here the CDR3 DNA reads TGTGCCAGCAGTTACGGCCAGGGTTTCTACGAGCAGTACTTC. Translating it yields CASSYGQGFYEQYF.

In its sample, this clonotype was seen many times. The chain is built from TRBV2 and TRBJ2-7; 9 positions match TRBD1. Germline V gene sequence: CDR1 SNHLY, CDR2 FYNNEI. There are 16 residues in the CDR3. The V gene end was trimmed by 3 bases and the J gene end by 4 bases; junction bases not matched to a gene: 10. CDR3 in amino acids: CASSDLVRQGVYEQYF. CDR3 sequence (DNA): TGTGCCAGCAGTGACCTGGTCCGACAGGGGGTGTACGAGCAGTACTTC.

This clonotype was observed many times. The V gene is TRBV2, the J gene TRBJ2-7; D ambiguous. Germline lookup yields CDR1 SNHLY and CDR2 FYNNEI. V was cut by 8 bases and J by 3 bases, with 8 bases left in between. This CDR3 comprises 11 residues. The CDR3 region is CASLAGYEQYF. The CDR3 nucleotides read TGTGCCAGCCTCGCTGGCTACGAGCAGTACTTC.

This clonotype was seen more than once but under ten times. The chain links TRBV4-1 to TRBJ1-5; D is unresolved. This CDR3 has 13 residues. V was shortened by 1 base and J by 5 bases, with 6 bases between the two germline ends. Germline loops: CDR1 MGHRA, CDR2 YSYEKL. CDR3 in amino acids: CASSQGQDQPQHF. CDR3 DNA: TGCGCCAGCAGCCAAGGGCAGGATCAGCCCCAGCATTTT.